This T cell receptor beta chain was captured in a study of response to subunit inactivated influenza vaccine. Study-wide results and limits: Authors suggested each seasonal influenza vaccination recruits few new T cells.

A single record per CDR3 protein comes from TCRdb applying MiXCR to the RT-PCR reads. Of hundreds of thousands of distinct CDR3 sequences in the sample, approximately 15% were seen once. This clonotype was picked up many times. What it recognizes is unknown. Trimming took 0 bases from V and 2 from J, leaving 10 bases between them. This CDR3 contains 15 residues. Germline V gene data show CDR1 as SGHTA and CDR2 as FQGNSA. The sequence came from a man aged 45 to 65 who received an inactivated influenza vaccine. Sequenced here: PBMCs from blood, sampled roughly 12 days after vaccination. The chain links TRBV7-2 to TRBJ2-5, with D unclear. CDR3 residues: CASSLAGNQQETQYF. As DNA, the CDR3 is TGTGCCAGCAGCTTAGCGGGGAACCAACAAGAGACCCAGTACTTC.